Presented here are 29 T cell receptor beta chains from one specimen sequenced in a study of brain metastases from non-small cell lung cancer. Data came from immunoSEQ multiplex PCR; TCRdb stores just in-frame clones and leaves some out. Of about 4,900 clones in the sample, around three quarters were seen once. The source material was primary lung tumor tissue. The source of these receptors is a donor aged 40 or over with non-small cell lung cancer.

V and J are TRBV5-1 and TRBJ1-2, with 9 bases identical to TRBD1. J gave up 8 bases and V 0 bases, and 11 bases lay outside the gene matches. Looked up from germline, CDR1 is SGHRS and CDR2 is YFSETQ. CDR3 size: 16 residues. CDR3: CASSLGTLQGAEGYTF. CDR3 coding DNA: TGCGCCAGCAGCTTGGGGACCTTACAGGGGGCTGAAGGCTACACCTTC.

J is TRBJ2-7 and V is TRBV29-1; 7 nucleotides agree with TRBD1. Germline V gene lookup returns CDR1 SQVTM and CDR2 ANQGSEA. Trimming took 1 base from V and 3 from J; bases not matched to a gene: 6. The CDR3 is made up of 14 amino acids. The CDR3 is CSVEVLGQIYEQYF. In DNA, the CDR3 is TGCAGCGTTGAAGTACTGGGACAGATCTACGAGCAGTACTTC.

This chain links TRBV6-5 with TRBJ2-1; tentative D call: TRBD2 (6 bases). Germline CDR1 MNHEY, CDR2 SVGAGI. The CDR3 consists of 15 residues. The ends were cut back, 7 bases at V and 2 bases at J, with 15 bases in the middle. The CDR3 loop reads CASTQTGTAYNEQFF. CDR3 nucleotide sequence: TGTGCCAGCACTCAAACGGGGACTGCCTACAATGAGCAGTTCTTC.

This chain joins TRBV12-3 or TRBV12-4 and TRBJ1-2; 9 bases are a match to TRBD1. This CDR3 is built from 13 residues. V lost 6 bases to trimming and J lost 8 bases; unmatched junction nucleotides: 7. CDR3 nucleotides: TGTGCCAGCAGGTATACAGGGGGCCAGGGCTACACCTTC. It is translated as CASRYTGGQGYTF.

V and J are TRBV7-2 and TRBJ2-7; the D gene could be TRBD1 or TRBD2 (5 bases each). Between the trimmed V and J ends, which lost 4 bases and 7 bases, there was a span of 20 bases. This CDR3 region has 15 residues. Germline CDR1 and CDR2: SGHTA and FQGNSA. CDR3 sequence reads: CASSSGAVLGEEQYF. CDR3 nucleotides: TGTGCCAGCAGCTCCGGGGCTGTTCTCGGTGAGGAGCAGTACTTC.

Remarks on this clone: One end of the junction is discordant with germline, which a read error may explain. The chain links TRBV6-5 to TRBJ1-3; D call uncertain. The CDR3 is made up of 15 amino acids. Germline CDR1 reads MNHEY; CDR2 reads SVGAGI. The CDR3 loop reads CASRDVAFSGNTIYF. The CDR3 nucleotides read TGCGCAAGTCGCGACGTGGCGTTCTCTGGAAACACCATATATTTT.

This clone came up once. This sequence joins TRBV9 and TRBJ2-3; maybe TRBD2 (6 bases). V was trimmed by 4 bases and J by 2 bases, leaving 14 bases between them. This CDR3 is 15 amino acids long. CDR1 SGDLS and CDR2 YYNGEE come from the germline V gene. Here the CDR3 reads CASSPRDLLTDTQYF. In DNA, the CDR3 is TGTGCCAGCAGCCCCCGGGACTTACTCACAGATACGCAGTATTTT.

This clone came up a few times. The chain combines TRBV4-3 with TRBJ1-6, with no clear D. The CDR3 totals 15 residues. Germline V lookup: CDR1 LGHNA, CDR2 YSLEER. Trimming took off 0 bases at V and 10 bases at J, with 13 bases between the two ends. The CDR3 reads CASSQEGKVRSPLHF. CDR3 bases: TGCGCCAGCAGCCAAGAGGGTAAGGTAAGATCACCCCTCCACTTT.

This chain links TRBV11-3 with TRBJ2-1; 11 bases fit TRBD1. CDR1 is SGHNT and CDR2 is YENEEA in the germline V gene. Losses at the gene ends were 6 bases for V and 8 bases for J; bases not matched to a gene: 9. This CDR3 is built from 15 residues. DNA of the CDR3: TGTGCCAGCAGTTTCTCGGGACAGGGGGTCGATGAGCAGTTCTTC. Protein product: CASSFSGQGVDEQFF.

J is TRBJ2-2 and V is TRBV19; TRBD1 agrees at 11 bases. The CDR3 extends over 16 amino acids. The junction had 7 bases not matched to a gene; V was cut back by 5 bases and J by 5 bases. The germline gives CDR1 LNHDA, CDR2 SQIVND (reference sequence). The CDR3 is CASSAGQGAGTGELFF. For the CDR3, the DNA is TGTGCCAGTAGTGCCGGACAGGGGGCGGGGACCGGGGAGCTGTTTTTT.

The J gene is TRBJ2-1, the V gene TRBV2, with D perhaps given as TRBD1 or TRBD2 (6 bases each). Germline V gene sequence: CDR1 SNHLY, CDR2 FYNNEI. The germline V and J ends were trimmed by 3 bases and 4 bases, with 16 bases remaining between them. The CDR3 runs 16 residues. The CDR3 sequence: CASSDRRRGTYNEQFF. The CDR3 coding sequence is TGTGCCAGCAGTGATCGTCGACGGGGGACATACAATGAGCAGTTCTTC.

This clone has a single count. This is likely an artifact of a read error, given a far larger clone one base away. V usage is TRBV7-8 and J usage is TRBJ1-1; D possibly corresponds to TRBD1 (6 bases). This CDR3 contains 14 residues. The V and J ends lost 7 bases and 0 bases respectively, with 12 bases between them. The germline V gene encodes CDR1 SGHVS and CDR2 FQNEAQ. The CDR3 spells CASNFGQLNTEAFF. CDR3 in DNA: TGTGCCAGCAACTTCGGACAGTTGAACACTGAAGCTTTCTTT.

The genes are TRBV2 and TRBJ1-1, with D unclear. In germline, CDR1 is SNHLY, CDR2 FYNNEI. V lost 6 bases and J 3 bases, leaving 11 bases between the germline ends. This CDR3 has 13 residues. CDR3 amino acids: CASRLNGDTEAFF. Written as DNA, the CDR3 is TGTGCCAGCAGATTGAACGGCGACACTGAAGCTTTCTTT.

This clone was seen just once. This may be a read error: a much more frequent sequence differs by one nucleotide. The same CDR3 arises from other DNA sequences in this sample as well. The J gene is TRBJ2-2, the V gene TRBV5-1; D possibly matches TRBD1 or TRBD2 (5 bases each). From germline, CDR1 is SGHRS and CDR2 YFSETQ. The CDR3 loop spans 16 amino acids. The chain's CDR3 is CASSLASGTITGELFF. The CDR3 nucleotides read TGCGCCAGCAGCTTGGCCTCCGGGACCATCACCGGAGAGCTGTTTTTT.

The DNA of the CDR3 is TGTGCCAGCAGCTTGGCCGGTGGGGAGCAGTTCTTC. The encoded protein is CASSLAGGEQFF. V and J are TRBV5-6 and TRBJ2-1; D is uncertain. V was clipped by 0 bases and J by 10 bases, with 8 bases between them. CDR3 size: 12 residues. The germline gives CDR1 SGHDT, CDR2 YYEEEE. Based on the CDR3 plus reference TRBV5-6 and TRBJ2-1, the full variable domain is DAGVTQSPTHLIKTRGQQVTLRCSPKSGHDTVSWYQQALGQGPQFIFQYYEEEERQRGNFPDRFSGHQFPNYSSELNVNALLLGDSALYLCASSLAGGEQFFGPGTRLTVL.

The rearrangement uses TRBV4-3 and TRBJ1-2; perhaps TRBD1 as D (5 bases). Germline V CDR1 and CDR2: LGHNA, YSLEER. V lost 0 bases, J lost 7 bases, and 15 bases lay in between. This CDR3 contains 15 residues. The CDR3 is CASSQERAGLTGYTF. DNA of the CDR3: TGCGCCAGCAGCCAAGAAAGAGCGGGGCTTACTGGCTACACCTTC.

The chain has TRBV19 and TRBJ1-2, with D maybe TRBD1 (6 bases). From germline, CDR1 is LNHDA and CDR2 SQIVND (reference sequence). V lost 2 bases to trimming and J lost 6 bases, with 10 bases between them. The CDR3 loop spans 13 amino acids. DNA of the CDR3: TGTGCCAGTAGTATATCAGGGGAGAATGGCTACACCTTC. Translating gives CASSISGENGYTF.

The chain joins TRBV2 to TRBJ1-6; D is ambiguous. Between the trimmed V and J ends, which lost 3 bases and 10 bases, there was a span of 16 bases. The CDR3 covers 15 residues. The germline gives CDR1 SNHLY, CDR2 FYNNEI. CDR3 DNA sequence: TGTGCCAGCAGTGAGCAAGGGCGGGTTGGCTCACCCCTCCACTTT. The encoded protein is CASSEQGRVGSPLHF.

The chain carries TRBV18 and TRBJ2-1; 9 nucleotides match TRBD1. The CDR3 length is 15 residues. Trimming cost V 3 bases and J 9 bases; bases outside gene matches: 9. Germline V lookup: CDR1 KGHSH, CDR2 LQKENI. CDR3 DNA: TGTGCCAGCTCACCGGGACAGGGAGAAAGGGGTGAGCAGTTCTTC. This encodes CASSPGQGERGEQFF.

The CDR3 spells CASSYSLSGDGAQYF. CDR3 in DNA: TGTGCCAGCAGTTACTCCCTGAGCGGGGACGGGGCCCAGTACTTC. The genes are TRBV6-5 and TRBJ2-5; 7 nucleotides align to TRBD2. The CDR3 runs 15 residues. V shed 0 bases, J shed 9 bases, and the junction held 10 bases outside the gene matches. Germline CDR1 reads MNHEY; CDR2 reads SVGAGI.

The chain employs TRBV10-1 and TRBJ2-1; TRBD2 agrees at 8 bases. V shed 0 bases, J shed 10 bases, and the junction held 11 bases outside the gene matches. CDR3 length equals 16 residues. Germline CDR1 is WNHNN and CDR2 is SYGVQD (reference sequence). The DNA for the CDR3 is TGCGCCAGCAGTGAGTCGACCGGGGGGGCCGAGAGAGAGCAGTTCTTC. It specifies CASSESTGGAEREQFF.

With respect to this clone: Sequence at one end of the junction differs from germline and may be a read error. The chain is built from TRBV28 and TRBJ1-2; possibly TRBD1 for D (5 bases). The CDR3 is 15 residues long. Germline-derived CDR1 and CDR2 are MDHEN and SYDVKM. The DNA of the CDR3 is TGTGCCAGCACCCCCTCCGGGACTGTCAACTATGACTACACCTTC. This translates into CASTPSGTVNYDYTF.

The V gene is TRBV24-1, the J gene TRBJ1-1, with a possible D match to TRBD1 (5 bases). There are 15 residues in the CDR3. CDR1 and CDR2 from the germline V gene are KGHDR and SFDVKD. Trimming took off 2 bases at V and 7 bases at J, with 16 bases between the two ends. The CDR3 loop reads CATSDSRQGHHEAFF. In DNA form, the CDR3 reads TGTGCCACCAGTGATTCTCGCCAGGGCCACCATGAAGCTTTCTTT.

Concerning this clone: The same CDR3 arises from other DNA sequences in this sample as well. The V call is TRBV11-3, the J call TRBJ2-5; unclear D gene. CDR3 length equals 15 residues. In germline, CDR1 is SGHNT, CDR2 YENEEA. Trimming left V 5 bases short and J 2 bases short, with 15 bases between. CDR3 protein: CASSPGSMGQETQYF. The CDR3 DNA is TGTGCCAGCAGCCCCGGAAGTATGGGTCAAGAGACCCAGTACTTC.

V and J are TRBV18 and TRBJ2-3; TRBD2 matches 10 bases. The V gene end was trimmed by 0 bases and the J gene end by 4 bases; junction bases not matched to a gene: 4. CDR1 and CDR2 from the germline V gene are KGHSH and LQKENI. The CDR3 is 16 residues long. The CDR3: CASSPPGLARPDTQYF. The CDR3 DNA sequence: TGTGCCAGCTCACCACCGGGACTAGCGAGGCCAGATACGCAGTATTTT.

V and J are TRBV9 and TRBJ1-3; the D gene is possibly TRBD1 (5 bases). The V end was cut by 0 bases, the J end by 0 bases, with 10 bases between. Germline V gene sequence: CDR1 SGDLS, CDR2 YYNGEE. This CDR3 comprises 16 residues. Written as DNA, the CDR3 is TGTGCCAGCAGCGTAGTACCAGGGAGCTCTGGAAACACCATATATTTT. Translation gives CASSVVPGSSGNTIYF.

In nucleotides, the CDR3 is TGTGCCAGCAGCCGACTACAGGAGAAAAACATTCAGTACTTC. Encoded protein: CASSRLQEKNIQYF. V gene TRBV7-9 combines with J gene TRBJ2-4; D may correspond to TRBD1 or TRBD2 (5 bases each). This CDR3 region has 14 residues. Trimming took off 5 bases at V and 4 bases at J, with 12 bases between the two ends. Germline V gene lookup returns CDR1 SEHNR and CDR2 FQNEAQ (reference sequence). The variable domain in full, with the rest retrieved from reference TRBV7-9 and TRBJ2-4, is DTGVSQNPRHKITKRGQNVTFRCDPISEHNRLYWYRQTLGQGPEFLTYFQNEAQLEKSRLLSDRFSAERPKGSFSTLEIQRTEQGDSAMYLCASSRLQEKNIQYFGAGTRLSVL.

The chain joins TRBV2 to TRBJ1-1, with 9 bases that match TRBD1. Germline CDR1 reads SNHLY; CDR2 reads FYNNEI. There are 12 residues in the CDR3. J was trimmed by 4 bases and V by 7 bases; bases with no gene match: 1. CDR3 coding DNA: TGTGCCAGCAACAGGGGGCCCACTGAAGCTTTCTTT. This translates into CASNRGPTEAFF.

The chain employs TRBV3-1 (or the pseudogene TRBV3-2) and TRBJ2-1; D unresolved. The V end was cut by 4 bases, the J end by 5 bases, with 9 bases between. The CDR3 consists of 13 residues. The germline gives CDR1 LGHDT, CDR2 YNNKEL (reference sequence). Here the CDR3 reads CASSPFGHNEQFF. Here the CDR3 DNA reads TGTGCCAGCAGCCCCTTTGGACACAATGAGCAGTTCTTC.